This passage covers 16 T cell receptor beta chains from one sample sequenced in a study of blood T cell repertoires in COVID-19. Profiling relied on immunoSEQ multiplex PCR, and the TCRdb table lists in-frame clones only, not all of them. The data hold roughly 180,000 clones, with around 85% observed a single time. Sequenced input: peripheral blood. Receptor source: a woman aged 55-69 years with acute or convalescent COVID-19.

V gene TRBV5-1 combines with J gene TRBJ2-1, with TRBD2 as a possible D gene (6 bases). Germline V CDR1 and CDR2: SGHRS, YFSETQ. CDR3 length: 14 residues. Trimming took off 2 bases at V and 5 bases at J, with 11 bases between the two ends. This CDR3 reads CASSLSGANNEQFF. CDR3 DNA sequence: TGCGCCAGCAGCTTATCGGGAGCCAACAATGAGCAGTTCTTC.

This chain joins TRBV2 and TRBJ1-5, with TRBD1 matching 9 bases. The germline V gene encodes CDR1 SNHLY and CDR2 FYNNEI. The CDR3 runs to 16 residues. With V trimmed by 4 bases and J by 5 bases, 9 bases remained unmatched. The CDR3 is CASSVQLDRGDQPQHF. The CDR3 bases are TGTGCCAGCAGTGTACAGTTGGACAGGGGAGATCAGCCCCAGCATTTT.

The chain carries TRBV19 and TRBJ1-5; no firm D call. Trimming left V 3 bases short and J 7 bases short, with 13 bases between. CDR3 length: 14 amino acids. Germline CDR1 reads LNHDA; CDR2 reads SQIVND (reference sequence). CDR3: CASSIMVGGQPQHF. The CDR3 coding sequence is TGTGCCAGTAGTATTATGGTGGGAGGACAGCCCCAGCATTTT.

The chain has TRBV6-5 and TRBJ2-1; perhaps TRBD2 as D (5 bases). Germline CDR1 reads MNHEY; CDR2 reads SVGAGI. Trimming took off 2 bases at V and 11 bases at J, with 13 bases between the two ends. The CDR3 has 13 amino acids. CDR3 protein: CASSYTQDLKQFF. The CDR3, as DNA: TGTGCCAGCAGTTACACGCAGGACTTAAAGCAGTTCTTC.

The gene calls are TRBV5-8 and TRBJ1-2; perhaps TRBD1 as D (6 bases). CDR3 length: 11 amino acids. Germline V gene data show CDR1 as SGHTS and CDR2 as YDEGEE. In nucleotides, the CDR3 is TGTACAACTACAGGGCCCTATGGCTACACCTTC. It translates to CTTTGPYGYTF.

This sequence joins TRBV5-4 and TRBJ1-3, with D possibly TRBD1 on 6 matching bases. Germline V gene data show CDR1 as SGHNT and CDR2 as YYREEE (reference sequence). Trimming shortened V by 4 bases and J by 4 bases, and 21 bases separated the two germline ends. This CDR3 has 17 residues. The CDR3 sequence: CASSLVGASKTGNTIYF. CDR3 DNA sequence: TGTGCCAGCAGCCTGGTGGGGGCCTCGAAAACCGGAAACACCATATATTTT. The whole variable domain, remainder taken from reference TRBV5-4 and TRBJ1-3, is ETGVTQSPTHLIKTRGQQVTLRCSSQSGHNTVSWYQQALGQGPQFIFQYYREEENGRGNFPPRFSGLQFPNYSSELNVNALELDDSALYLCASSLVGASKTGNTIYFGEGSWLTVV.

This rearrangement joins TRBV6-5 to TRBJ2-5; TRBD1 aligns across 9 bases. From germline, CDR1 is MNHEY and CDR2 SVGAGI. V dropped 4 bases and J dropped 3; count of bases not matched to a gene: 3. CDR3 size: 14 residues. The chain's CDR3 is CASSFDRGKETQYF. CDR3 bases: TGTGCCAGCAGTTTTGACAGGGGGAAAGAGACCCAGTACTTC.

J is TRBJ2-7 and V is TRBV3-1 (or the pseudogene TRBV3-2); TRBD1 matches at 9 bases. Germline trimming cut 1 base from V and 3 bases from J; bases unmatched to any gene: 1. The CDR3 has 14 residues. The germline V gene has CDR1 LGHDT and CDR2 YNNKEL (reference sequence). The CDR3 DNA reads as TGTGCCAGCAGCCAAGGGACAGGGGACTACGAGCAGTACTTC. Translated, it gives CASSQGTGDYEQYF.

The chain recombines TRBV6-5 with TRBJ1-1; D gene ambiguous. The V and J ends lost 9 bases and 1 base respectively, with 6 bases between them. CDR1 is MNHEY, CDR2 SVGAGI, per germline. The CDR3 is 11 residues long. This CDR3 is CASYRNTEAFF. Written as DNA, the CDR3 is TGTGCCAGTTATAGGAACACTGAAGCTTTCTTT.

The rearrangement links TRBV2 to TRBJ1-3; D gene ambiguous. Germline CDR1 is SNHLY and CDR2 is FYNNEI. This CDR3 contains 11 residues. The V end was cut by 10 bases, the J end by 0 bases, with 4 bases between. CDR3 sequence (DNA): TGTGCCACCTACTCTGGAAACACCATATATTTT. Protein: CATYSGNTIYF.

J is TRBJ1-4 and V is TRBV6-1; perhaps TRBD1 as D (5 bases). Germline values: CDR1 MNHNS, CDR2 SASEGT. The CDR3 extends over 20 amino acids. Trimming cost V 2 bases and J 6 bases, with 28 bases left between them. CDR3 DNA sequence: TGTGCCAGCAGTGAAAAGGATTGGGCAGGGAGGCTTGGGATAGATGAAAAACTGTTTTTT. It codes for CASSEKDWAGRLGIDEKLFF.

The chain is built from TRBV29-1 and TRBJ2-1; 9 bases are a match to TRBD2. V gave up 5 bases and J gave up 1 base; unmatched junction bases: 6. The CDR3 covers 15 residues. Germline V gives CDR1 SQVTM, CDR2 ANQGSEA. The CDR3 DNA is TGCAGCGTTATAGGGAGCGGGGGGTCCTACAATGAGCAGTTCTTC. The encoded protein is CSVIGSGGSYNEQFF.

This clone showed up just once. An end of the junction differs from the germline gene, which may be a read error. The chain uses TRBV7-9 and TRBJ1-1, with 9 bases identical to TRBD1. This CDR3 is built from 15 residues. Germline values: CDR1 SEHNR, CDR2 FQNEAQ (reference sequence). CDR3 sequence reads: CVSSLEGQGATEAFF. CDR3 nucleotide sequence: TGTGTCAGCAGCTTAGAGGGACAGGGAGCCACTGAAGCTTTCTTT. The full variable domain, rest sourced from reference TRBV7-9 and TRBJ1-1, is DTGVSQNPRHKITKRGQNVTFRCDPISEHNRLYWYRQTLGQGPEFLTYFQNEAQLEKSRLLSDRFSAERPKGSFSTLEIQRTEQGDSAMYLCVSSLEGQGATEAFFGQGTRLTVV.

The chain joins TRBV9 to TRBJ2-2, with D possibly matching TRBD2 (5 bases). CDR3 length: 15 residues. Germline V CDR1 and CDR2: SGDLS, YYNGEE. Trimming left V 1 base short and J 0 bases short, with 7 bases between. The CDR3 nucleotides read TGTGCCAGCAGCGTACTAGCTACGAACACCGGGGAGCTGTTTTTT. Translation: CASSVLATNTGELFF. The full variable domain, rest sourced from reference TRBV9 and TRBJ2-2, is DSGVTQTPKHLITATGQRVTLRCSPRSGDLSVYWYQQSLDQGLQFLIQYYNGEERAKGNILERFSAQQFPDLHSELNLSSLELGDSALYFCASSVLATNTGELFFGEGSRLTVL.

This sequence joins TRBV4-1 and TRBJ1-5; no clear D gene. The V end lost 0 bases, the J end lost 4 bases, and 7 bases lay between the germline ends. CDR1 and CDR2 from the germline V gene are MGHRA and YSYEKL. The CDR3 length is 14 residues. The CDR3 loop reads CASSQDLLNQPQHF. The CDR3 DNA reads as TGCGCCAGCAGCCAAGATTTGCTAAATCAGCCCCAGCATTTT.

This clone was seen ten or more times. V is TRBV27 and J is TRBJ2-1, with 10 bases identical to TRBD2. CDR3 length: 17 residues. V lost 0 bases to trimming and J lost 6 bases; unmatched junction nucleotides: 8. The germline CDR1 and CDR2 sequences are MNHEY and SMNVEV (reference sequence). In DNA form, the CDR3 reads TGTGCCAGCAGTTTATCCCCTAGCGGGAGCGGGAGCAATGAGCAGTTCTTC. As protein: CASSLSPSGSGSNEQFF.